A selection of T cell receptor beta chains follows, all from one sample in a study of T-cell memory formation after mild COVID-19. One entry per CDR3 protein results from TCRdb running MiXCR on the 5' RACE reads. Found here are approximately 500,000 distinct CDR3 sequences, roughly 23% of them singletons; the top ten hold around 12%. Sequenced: PBMCs or a T cell subset sorted from them (not recorded which). These receptors all stem from an adult woman who had mild COVID-19 (a few samples of this study predate the infection). Cell type and time point are not known. Each CDR3 is given with its conserved first and last residue. The order of the fields is CDR3 protein, CDR3 DNA, J gene, clone size, D gene, CDR3 length, V gene. A D gene is named only where the DNA matches it firmly. Clone sizes are given selectively: once, few, many, or a class where the clone is expanded.

CDR3aa: CASSFTSVSTEAFF; CDR3nt: TGTGCCAGCAGTTTTACGTCCGTCTCCACTGAAGCTTTCTTT; j_gene: TRBJ1-1; abundance: NA; d_gene: NA; len: 14; v_gene: TRBV12-3/TRBV12-4
CDR3aa: CASSRTLAGSTDTQYF; CDR3nt: TGTGCCAGCAGTCGAACCCTGGCAGGCAGCACAGATACGCAGTATTTT; j_gene: TRBJ2-3; abundance: few; d_gene: NA; len: 16; v_gene: TRBV12-3/TRBV12-4
CDR3aa: CASSDALGGFVYEQYF; CDR3nt: TGTGCCAGCAGTGATGCGTTAGGGGGGTTTGTTTACGAGCAGTACTTC; j_gene: TRBJ2-7; abundance: NA; d_gene: NA; len: 16; v_gene: TRBV6-1
CDR3aa: CASSSWGSTNTGELFF; CDR3nt: TGTGCCAGCAGTTCTTGGGGGTCAACGAACACCGGGGAGCTGTTTTTT; j_gene: TRBJ2-2; abundance: NA; d_gene: NA; len: 16; v_gene: TRBV6-2/TRBV6-3
CDR3aa: CASSFVGTGGDYGYTF; CDR3nt: TGTGCCAGCAGTTTCGTAGGGACAGGGGGCGACTATGGCTACACCTTC; j_gene: TRBJ1-2; abundance: NA; d_gene: TRBD1; len: 16; v_gene: TRBV12-3/TRBV12-4
CDR3aa: CSARGMDTQYF; CDR3nt: TGCAGTGCTAGAGGGATGGATACGCAGTATTTT; j_gene: TRBJ2-3; abundance: few; d_gene: NA; len: 11; v_gene: TRBV20-1
CDR3aa: CASSLFGQTTYEQYF; CDR3nt: TGTGCCAGCAGCTTATTTGGGCAAACCACCTACGAGCAGTACTTC; j_gene: TRBJ2-7; abundance: few; d_gene: NA; len: 15; v_gene: TRBV7-2
CDR3aa: CASSFGRAGSGNTIYF; CDR3nt: TGCGCCAGCAGCTTCGGGAGGGCCGGCTCTGGAAACACCATATATTTT; j_gene: TRBJ1-3; abundance: NA; d_gene: NA; len: 16; v_gene: TRBV5-1
CDR3aa: CASSKNRPLSDCRDTF; CDR3nt: TGTGCCAGCAGCAAGAACAGACCTCTTTCGGACTGCCGAGACACCTTC; j_gene: TRBJ1-2; abundance: NA; d_gene: NA; len: 16; v_gene: TRBV21-1
CDR3aa: CSARLLAGVSNEQFF; CDR3nt: TGCAGTGCTAGATTACTAGCGGGAGTATCCAATGAGCAGTTCTTC; j_gene: TRBJ2-1; abundance: few; d_gene: TRBD2; len: 15; v_gene: TRBV20-1
CDR3aa: CASSQRQSRVTF; CDR3nt: TGTGCCAGCAGCCAGAGACAGTCAAGAGTCACCTTC; j_gene: TRBJ1-2; abundance: NA; d_gene: NA; len: 12; v_gene: TRBV2
CDR3aa: CASSVGQGNIQYF; CDR3nt: TGTGCCAGCTCAGTGGGACAGGGCAACATTCAGTACTTC; j_gene: TRBJ2-4; abundance: NA; d_gene: TRBD1; len: 13; v_gene: TRBV18
CDR3aa: CASGEPPIRGYTF; CDR3nt: TGCGCCAGCGGAGAGCCCCCCATCCGGGGCTACACCTTC; j_gene: TRBJ1-2; abundance: many; d_gene: NA; len: 13; v_gene: TRBV5-1
CDR3aa: CASSFAQVNTEAFF; CDR3nt: TGTGCCAGTAGTTTCGCCCAGGTGAACACTGAAGCTTTCTTT; j_gene: TRBJ1-1; abundance: NA; d_gene: NA; len: 14; v_gene: TRBV19
CDR3aa: CASSNPGGGDEQFF; CDR3nt: TGTGCCAGCAGTAACCCGGGGGGAGGCGATGAGCAGTTCTTC; j_gene: TRBJ2-1; abundance: few; d_gene: TRBD2; len: 14; v_gene: TRBV28
CDR3aa: CASSYSGGGHGYTF; CDR3nt: TGTGCCAGCAGTTACTCCGGCGGCGGCCATGGCTACACCTTC; j_gene: TRBJ1-2; abundance: once; d_gene: NA; len: 14; v_gene: TRBV6-5
CDR3aa: CASSMEGVNAGYTF; CDR3nt: TGTGCCAGCAGCATGGAGGGCGTCAATGCTGGCTACACCTTC; j_gene: TRBJ1-2; abundance: few; d_gene: NA; len: 14; v_gene: TRBV7-9
CDR3aa: CSARDFLQLAGALSYEQYF; CDR3nt: TGCAGTGCTAGAGATTTCCTACAACTAGCGGGGGCATTATCCTACGAGCAGTACTTC; j_gene: TRBJ2-7; abundance: NA; d_gene: TRBD2; len: 19; v_gene: TRBV20-1
CDR3aa: CASSEDSSVMSYEQYF; CDR3nt: TGTGCCAGCAGCGAAGACTCGAGCGTTATGTCCTACGAGCAGTACTTC; j_gene: TRBJ2-7; abundance: few; d_gene: NA; len: 16; v_gene: TRBV9
CDR3aa: CSLAGGLKETQYF; CDR3nt: TGCAGTTTGGCGGGGGGCCTGAAAGAGACCCAGTACTTC; j_gene: TRBJ2-5; abundance: few; d_gene: TRBD2; len: 13; v_gene: TRBV29-1
CDR3aa: CASSLSGGHSYEQYF; CDR3nt: TGTGCCAGCAGCTTGAGCGGGGGCCACTCCTACGAGCAGTACTTC; j_gene: TRBJ2-7; abundance: few; d_gene: TRBD2; len: 15; v_gene: TRBV5-5
CDR3aa: CATSDSRQGYNEQFF; CDR3nt: TGTGCCACCAGTGATTCCAGACAGGGCTACAATGAGCAGTTCTTC; j_gene: TRBJ2-1; abundance: few; d_gene: TRBD1; len: 15; v_gene: TRBV24-1
CDR3aa: CATSRVWGYEQYF; CDR3nt: TGTGCCACCAGCAGAGTTTGGGGATACGAGCAGTACTTC; j_gene: TRBJ2-7; abundance: NA; d_gene: NA; len: 13; v_gene: TRBV15
CDR3aa: CASSLAAREETQYF; CDR3nt: TGTGCCAGCAGCTTAGCGGCCAGGGAAGAGACCCAGTACTTC; j_gene: TRBJ2-5; abundance: few; d_gene: NA; len: 14; v_gene: TRBV7-2
CDR3aa: CASSRTTVTEQYF; CDR3nt: TGTGCCAGCAGCCGTACCACAGTGACCGAGCAGTACTTC; j_gene: TRBJ2-7; abundance: NA; d_gene: NA; len: 13; v_gene: TRBV7-7
CDR3aa: CSARWPLGGRINEQYF; CDR3nt: TGCAGTGCTAGATGGCCCCTGGGGGGGCGCATCAACGAGCAGTACTTC; j_gene: TRBJ2-7; abundance: NA; d_gene: NA; len: 16; v_gene: TRBV20-1
CDR3aa: CASSLNGDSYEQYF; CDR3nt: TGTGCCAGCAGCTTAAATGGGGACTCCTACGAGCAGTACTTC; j_gene: TRBJ2-7; abundance: NA; d_gene: NA; len: 14; v_gene: TRBV7-6
CDR3aa: CASSLGRLKNTEAFF; CDR3nt: TGTGCCAGCAGCTTAGGTCGGCTAAAGAACACTGAAGCTTTCTTT; j_gene: TRBJ1-1; abundance: few; d_gene: NA; len: 15; v_gene: TRBV7-9
CDR3aa: CATSEGDGSNQPQHF; CDR3nt: TGTGCCACCAGTGAGGGGGACGGTAGCAATCAGCCCCAGCATTTT; j_gene: TRBJ1-5; abundance: few; d_gene: NA; len: 15; v_gene: TRBV24-1
CDR3aa: CASSLEGAPTNEKLFF; CDR3nt: TGCGCCAGCAGCTTGGAAGGAGCCCCAACTAATGAAAAACTGTTTTTT; j_gene: TRBJ1-4; abundance: few; d_gene: NA; len: 16; v_gene: TRBV5-1
CDR3aa: CASSQRAGGLGSQYF; CDR3nt: TGTGCCAGCAGCCAGCGAGCGGGGGGGCTCGGGTCCCAGTACTTC; j_gene: TRBJ2-5; abundance: NA; d_gene: TRBD2; len: 15; v_gene: TRBV3-1
CDR3aa: CASSPNIGVADTYSYEQYF; CDR3nt: TGTGCCAGCAGTCCGAATATAGGGGTAGCTGACACCTACTCCTACGAGCAGTACTTC; j_gene: TRBJ2-7; abundance: NA; d_gene: NA; len: 19; v_gene: TRBV12-3/TRBV12-4
CDR3aa: CASSETGSTEAFF; CDR3nt: TGTGCCAGCAGTGAAACGGGTAGCACTGAAGCTTTCTTT; j_gene: TRBJ1-1; abundance: NA; d_gene: NA; len: 13; v_gene: TRBV2
CDR3aa: CASSKKGTGVINEQFF; CDR3nt: TGTGCCAGCAGCAAAAAGGGTACAGGGGTTATTAATGAGCAGTTCTTC; j_gene: TRBJ2-1; abundance: few; d_gene: TRBD1; len: 16; v_gene: TRBV5-5
CDR3aa: CASRGIATDTQYF; CDR3nt: TGTGCCAGCAGGGGGATAGCTACAGATACGCAGTATTTT; j_gene: TRBJ2-3; abundance: NA; d_gene: NA; len: 13; v_gene: TRBV6-5
CDR3aa: CASSPRPPDPLYHNEQFF; CDR3nt: TGTGCCAGCAGTCCGCGCCCTCCGGACCCCCTTTACCACAATGAGCAGTTCTTC; j_gene: TRBJ2-1; abundance: few; d_gene: NA; len: 18; v_gene: TRBV6-5
CDR3aa: CASSSLPSDEQFF; CDR3nt: TGTGCCAGCAGCTCCCTCCCGTCGGATGAGCAGTTCTTC; j_gene: TRBJ2-1; abundance: few; d_gene: NA; len: 13; v_gene: TRBV7-8
CDR3aa: CASSRGDSGNTIYF; CDR3nt: TGTGCCAGCAGCCGAGGGGATTCTGGAAACACCATATATTTT; j_gene: TRBJ1-3; abundance: few; d_gene: NA; len: 14; v_gene: TRBV7-9